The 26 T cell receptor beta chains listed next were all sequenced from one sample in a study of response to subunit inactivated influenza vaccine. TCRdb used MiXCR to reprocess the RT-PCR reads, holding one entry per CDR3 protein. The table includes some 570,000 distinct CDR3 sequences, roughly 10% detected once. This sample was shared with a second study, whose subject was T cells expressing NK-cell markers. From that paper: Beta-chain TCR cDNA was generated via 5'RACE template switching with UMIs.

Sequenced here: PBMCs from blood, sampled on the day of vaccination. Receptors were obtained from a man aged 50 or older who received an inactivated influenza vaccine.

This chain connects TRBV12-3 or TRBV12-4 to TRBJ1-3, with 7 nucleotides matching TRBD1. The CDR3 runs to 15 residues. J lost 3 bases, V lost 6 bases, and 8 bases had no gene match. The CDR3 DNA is TGTGCCAGCAGCTTCTTAGACAGGGTTGGAAACACCATATATTTT. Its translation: CASSFLDRVGNTIYF.

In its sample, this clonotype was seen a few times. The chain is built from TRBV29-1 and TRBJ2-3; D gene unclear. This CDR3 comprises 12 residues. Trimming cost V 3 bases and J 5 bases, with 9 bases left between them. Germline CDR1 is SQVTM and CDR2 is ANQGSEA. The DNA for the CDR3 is TGCAGCGTTGATATTGGTAGAGATACGCAGTATTTT. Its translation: CSVDIGRDTQYF.

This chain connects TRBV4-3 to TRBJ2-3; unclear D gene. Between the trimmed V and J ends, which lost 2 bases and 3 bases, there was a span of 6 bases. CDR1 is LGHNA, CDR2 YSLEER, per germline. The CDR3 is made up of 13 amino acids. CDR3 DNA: TGCGCCAGCAGCCAACAGGTAACAGATACGCAGTATTTT. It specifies CASSQQVTDTQYF.

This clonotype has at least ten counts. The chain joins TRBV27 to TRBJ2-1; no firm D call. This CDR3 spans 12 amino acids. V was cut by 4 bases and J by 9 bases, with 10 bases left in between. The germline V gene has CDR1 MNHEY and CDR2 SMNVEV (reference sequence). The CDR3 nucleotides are TGTGCCAGCAGTTCCTTCCCGGGTGAGCAGTTCTTC. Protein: CASSSFPGEQFF.

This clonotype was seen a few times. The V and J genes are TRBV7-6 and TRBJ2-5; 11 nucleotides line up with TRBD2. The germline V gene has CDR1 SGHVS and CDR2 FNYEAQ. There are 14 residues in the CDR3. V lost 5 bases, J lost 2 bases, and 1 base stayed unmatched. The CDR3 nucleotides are TGTGCCAGCAGCGGGACTAGCGGACAAGAGACCCAGTACTTC. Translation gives CASSGTSGQETQYF.

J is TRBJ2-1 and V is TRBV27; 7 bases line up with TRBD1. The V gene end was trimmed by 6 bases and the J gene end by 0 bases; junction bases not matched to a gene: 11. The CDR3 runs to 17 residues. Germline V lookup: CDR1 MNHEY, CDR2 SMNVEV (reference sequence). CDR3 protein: CASRLGGQASSYNEQFF. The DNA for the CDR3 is TGTGCCAGCAGACTTGGCGGACAGGCCAGCTCCTACAATGAGCAGTTCTTC.

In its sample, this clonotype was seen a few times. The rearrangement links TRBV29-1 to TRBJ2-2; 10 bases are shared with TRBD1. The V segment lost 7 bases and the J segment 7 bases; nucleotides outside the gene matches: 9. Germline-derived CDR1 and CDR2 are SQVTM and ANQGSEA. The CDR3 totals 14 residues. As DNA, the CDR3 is TGCAGCGCCTTACGGACAGGGGGAAACGGGGAGCTGTTTTTT. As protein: CSALRTGGNGELFF.

This chain's CDR3 is CASTRGMNTGELFF. The CDR3 bases are TGTGCCAGCACCCGGGGGATGAACACCGGGGAGCTGTTTTTT. The V gene is TRBV6-2 or TRBV6-3, the J gene TRBJ2-2; possible D gene TRBD2, 6 bases. V gave up 7 bases and J gave up 1 base, with 10 bases separating them. This CDR3 region has 14 residues. The germline gives CDR1 MNHEY, CDR2 SVGEGT.

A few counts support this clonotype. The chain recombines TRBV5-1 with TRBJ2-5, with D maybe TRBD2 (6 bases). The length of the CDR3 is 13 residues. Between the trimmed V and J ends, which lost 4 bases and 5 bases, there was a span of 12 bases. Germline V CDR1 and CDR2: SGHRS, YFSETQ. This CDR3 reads CASSLREPETQYF. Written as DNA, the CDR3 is TGCGCCAGCAGCCTCCGGGAGCCGGAGACCCAGTACTTC.

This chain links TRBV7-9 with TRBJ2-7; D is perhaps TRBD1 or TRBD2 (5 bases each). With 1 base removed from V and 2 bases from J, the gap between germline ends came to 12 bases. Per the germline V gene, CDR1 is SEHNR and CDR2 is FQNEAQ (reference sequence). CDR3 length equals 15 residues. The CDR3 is CASSLDGGNAYEQYF. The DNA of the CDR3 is TGTGCCAGCAGCTTAGATGGGGGAAACGCCTACGAGCAGTACTTC. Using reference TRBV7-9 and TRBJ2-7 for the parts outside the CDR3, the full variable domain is DTGVSQNPRHKITKRGQNVTFRCDPISEHNRLYWYRQTLGQGPEFLTYFQNEAQLEKSRLLSDRFSAERPKGSFSTLEIQRTEQGDSAMYLCASSLDGGNAYEQYFGPGTRLTVT.

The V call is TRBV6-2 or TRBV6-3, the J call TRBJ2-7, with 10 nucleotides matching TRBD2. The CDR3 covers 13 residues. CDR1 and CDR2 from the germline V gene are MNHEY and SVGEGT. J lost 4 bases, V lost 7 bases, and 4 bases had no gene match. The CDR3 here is CASNLAGEYEQYF. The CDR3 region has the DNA TGTGCCAGCAATCTAGCGGGAGAGTACGAGCAGTACTTC.

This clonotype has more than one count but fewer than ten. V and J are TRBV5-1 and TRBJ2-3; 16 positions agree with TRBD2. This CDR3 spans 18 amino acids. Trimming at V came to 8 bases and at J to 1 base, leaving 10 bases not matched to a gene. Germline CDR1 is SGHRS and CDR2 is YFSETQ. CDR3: CASLSGTSGGAGTDTQYF. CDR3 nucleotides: TGCGCCAGTCTCTCCGGGACTAGCGGGGGGGCCGGCACAGATACGCAGTATTTT.

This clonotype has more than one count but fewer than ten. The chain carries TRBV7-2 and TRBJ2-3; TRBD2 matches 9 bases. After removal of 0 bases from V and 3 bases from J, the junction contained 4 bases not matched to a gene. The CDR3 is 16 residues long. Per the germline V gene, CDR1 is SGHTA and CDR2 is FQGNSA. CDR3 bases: TGTGCCAGCAGCTTAGCGTGGCTAGCGGGAACAGATACGCAGTATTTT. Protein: CASSLAWLAGTDTQYF.

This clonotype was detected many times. The CDR3 protein is CASSFWAAPYNEQFF. The CDR3 DNA reads as TGTGCCAGCAGTTTCTGGGCGGCCCCCTACAATGAGCAGTTCTTC. This chain links TRBV12-3 or TRBV12-4 with TRBJ2-1, with D uncertain. CDR3 size: 15 residues. V was trimmed by 3 bases and J by 2 bases, leaving 11 bases between them.

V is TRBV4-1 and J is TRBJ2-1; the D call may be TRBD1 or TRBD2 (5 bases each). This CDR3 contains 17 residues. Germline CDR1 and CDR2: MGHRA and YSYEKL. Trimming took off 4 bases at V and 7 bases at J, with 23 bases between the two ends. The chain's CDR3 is CASSPWDGPLSQNEQFF. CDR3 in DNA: TGCGCCAGCAGCCCATGGGACGGGCCCCTCTCACAGAATGAGCAGTTCTTC.

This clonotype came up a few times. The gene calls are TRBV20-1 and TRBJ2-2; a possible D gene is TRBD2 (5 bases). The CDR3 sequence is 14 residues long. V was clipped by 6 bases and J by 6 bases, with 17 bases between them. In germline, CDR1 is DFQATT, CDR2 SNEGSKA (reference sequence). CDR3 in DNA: TGCAGTGCCCAACGGGAAGCGCCTTCCGGGGAGCTGTTTTTT. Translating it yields CSAQREAPSGELFF.

The CDR3 DNA sequence: TGTGCCAGCAGCCTCCGTTCCGGGACTAGGGCGCGGAATGAGCAGTTCTTC. Translated, it gives CASSLRSGTRARNEQFF. The V call is TRBV14, the J call TRBJ2-1, with 8 positions matching TRBD2. The CDR3 runs to 17 residues. Per germline, CDR1 SGHDN and CDR2 FVKESK. V shed 4 bases, J shed 7 bases, and the junction held 15 bases outside the gene matches.

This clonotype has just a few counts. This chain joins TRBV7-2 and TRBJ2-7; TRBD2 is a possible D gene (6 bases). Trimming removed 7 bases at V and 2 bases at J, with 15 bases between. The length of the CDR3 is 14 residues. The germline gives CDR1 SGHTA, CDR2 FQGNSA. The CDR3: CASTGGAGPYEQYF. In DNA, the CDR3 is TGTGCCAGCACCGGAGGGGCAGGACCCTACGAGCAGTACTTC.

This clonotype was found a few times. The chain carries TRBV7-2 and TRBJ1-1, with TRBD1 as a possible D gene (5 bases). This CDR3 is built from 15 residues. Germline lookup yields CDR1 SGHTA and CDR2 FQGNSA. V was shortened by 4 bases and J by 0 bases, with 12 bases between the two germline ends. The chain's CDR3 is CASSYDRRVNTEAFF. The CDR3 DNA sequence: TGTGCCAGCAGCTATGACAGACGGGTGAACACTGAAGCTTTCTTT.

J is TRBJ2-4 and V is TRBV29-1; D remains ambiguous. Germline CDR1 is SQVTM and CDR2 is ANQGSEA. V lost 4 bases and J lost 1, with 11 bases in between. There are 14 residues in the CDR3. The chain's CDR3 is CSVVVAWAKNIQYF. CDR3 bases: TGCAGCGTTGTTGTCGCGTGGGCCAAAAACATTCAGTACTTC.

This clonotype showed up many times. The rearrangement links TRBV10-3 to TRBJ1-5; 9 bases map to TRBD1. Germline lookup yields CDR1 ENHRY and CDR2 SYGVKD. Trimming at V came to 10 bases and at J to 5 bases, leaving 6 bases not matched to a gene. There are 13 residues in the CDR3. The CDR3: CASTGGRDQPQHF. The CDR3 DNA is TGTGCCAGCACAGGGGGCCGGGATCAGCCCCAGCATTTT.

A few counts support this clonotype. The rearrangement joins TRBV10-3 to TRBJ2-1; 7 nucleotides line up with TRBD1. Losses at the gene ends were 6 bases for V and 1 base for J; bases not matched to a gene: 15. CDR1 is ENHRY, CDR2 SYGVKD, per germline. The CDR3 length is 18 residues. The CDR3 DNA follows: TGTGCCATCAGCCCGAAAACATTTCAGGGGGTTTCCTACAATGAGCAGTTCTTC. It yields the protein CAISPKTFQGVSYNEQFF.

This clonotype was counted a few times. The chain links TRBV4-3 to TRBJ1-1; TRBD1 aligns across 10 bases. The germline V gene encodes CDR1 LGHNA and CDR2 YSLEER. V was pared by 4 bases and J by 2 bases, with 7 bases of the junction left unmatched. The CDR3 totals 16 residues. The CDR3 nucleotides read TGCGCCAGCAGCCGAATGGACAGGGGGGATAACACTGAAGCTTTCTTT. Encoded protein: CASSRMDRGDNTEAFF.

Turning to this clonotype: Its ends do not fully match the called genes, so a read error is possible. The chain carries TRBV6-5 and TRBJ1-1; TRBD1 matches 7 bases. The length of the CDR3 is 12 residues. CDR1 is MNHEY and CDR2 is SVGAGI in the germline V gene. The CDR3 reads CASRSTGTGAFF. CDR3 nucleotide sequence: TGTGCCAGCAGATCGACAGGGACTGGAGCTTTCTTT.

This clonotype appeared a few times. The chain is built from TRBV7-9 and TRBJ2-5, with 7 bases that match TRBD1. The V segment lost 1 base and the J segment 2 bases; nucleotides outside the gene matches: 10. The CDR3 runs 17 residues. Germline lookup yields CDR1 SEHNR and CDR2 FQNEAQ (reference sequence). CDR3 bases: TGTGCCAGCAGCTTAGAACGGCCGGGACAGAGACAAGAGACCCAGTACTTC. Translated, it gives CASSLERPGQRQETQYF.

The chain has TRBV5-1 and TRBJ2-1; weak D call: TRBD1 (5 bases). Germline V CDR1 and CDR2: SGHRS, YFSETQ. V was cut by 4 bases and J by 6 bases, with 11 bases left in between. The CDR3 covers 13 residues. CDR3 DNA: TGCGCCAGCAGCACCCGCGACAGCAATGAGCAGTTCTTC. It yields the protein CASSTRDSNEQFF.